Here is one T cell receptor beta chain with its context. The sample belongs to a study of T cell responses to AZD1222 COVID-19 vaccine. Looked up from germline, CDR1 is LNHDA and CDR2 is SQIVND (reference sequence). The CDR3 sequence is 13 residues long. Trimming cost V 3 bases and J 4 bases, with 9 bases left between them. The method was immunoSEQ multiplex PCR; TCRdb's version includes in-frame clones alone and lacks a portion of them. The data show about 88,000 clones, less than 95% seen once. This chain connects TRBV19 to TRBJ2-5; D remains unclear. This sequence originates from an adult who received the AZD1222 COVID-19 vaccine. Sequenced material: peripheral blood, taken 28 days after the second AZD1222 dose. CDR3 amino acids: CASSILRGETQYF. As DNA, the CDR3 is TGTGCCAGTAGTATTCTTAGAGGAGAGACCCAGTACTTC.